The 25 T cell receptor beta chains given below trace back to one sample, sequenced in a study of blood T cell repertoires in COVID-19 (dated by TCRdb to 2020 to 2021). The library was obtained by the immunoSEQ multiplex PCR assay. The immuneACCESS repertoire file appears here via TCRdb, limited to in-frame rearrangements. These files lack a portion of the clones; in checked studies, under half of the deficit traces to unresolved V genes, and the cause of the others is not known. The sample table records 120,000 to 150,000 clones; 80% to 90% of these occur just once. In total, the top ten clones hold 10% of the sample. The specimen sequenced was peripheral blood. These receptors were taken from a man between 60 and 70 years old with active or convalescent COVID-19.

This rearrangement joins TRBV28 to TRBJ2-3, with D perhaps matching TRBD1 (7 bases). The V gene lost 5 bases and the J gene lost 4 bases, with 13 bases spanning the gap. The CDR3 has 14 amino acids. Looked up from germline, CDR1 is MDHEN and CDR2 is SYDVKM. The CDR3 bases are TGTGCCAGCAGTCCGCAGGGGGGCCCAGATACGCAGTATTTT. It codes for CASSPQGGPDTQYF.

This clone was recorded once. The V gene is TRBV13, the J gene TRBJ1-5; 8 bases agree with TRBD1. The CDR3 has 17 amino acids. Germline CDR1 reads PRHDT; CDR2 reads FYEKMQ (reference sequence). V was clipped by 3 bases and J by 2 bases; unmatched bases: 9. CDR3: CASSFNFQDRGNQPQHF. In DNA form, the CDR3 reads TGTGCCAGCAGCTTCAACTTTCAGGACAGGGGCAATCAGCCCCAGCATTTT. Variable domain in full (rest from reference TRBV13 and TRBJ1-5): AAGVIQSPRHLIKEKRETATLKCYPIPRHDTVYWYQQGPGQDPQFLISFYEKMQSDKGSIPDRFSAQQFSDYHSELNMSSLELGDSALYFCASSFNFQDRGNQPQHFGDGTRLSIL.

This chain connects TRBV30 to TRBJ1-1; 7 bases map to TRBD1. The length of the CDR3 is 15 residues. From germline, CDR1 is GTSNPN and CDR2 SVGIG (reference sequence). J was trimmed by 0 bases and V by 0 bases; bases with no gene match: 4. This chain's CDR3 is CAWSVLGQLNTEAFF. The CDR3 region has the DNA TGTGCCTGGAGTGTATTGGGACAGTTGAACACTGAAGCTTTCTTT.

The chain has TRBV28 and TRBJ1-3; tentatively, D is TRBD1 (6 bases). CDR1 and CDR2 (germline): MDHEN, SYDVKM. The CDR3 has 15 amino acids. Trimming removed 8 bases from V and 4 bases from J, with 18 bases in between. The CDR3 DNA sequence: TGTGCCAGCTTTACCACAGGGTTTTCAGGAAACACCATATATTTT. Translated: CASFTTGFSGNTIYF.

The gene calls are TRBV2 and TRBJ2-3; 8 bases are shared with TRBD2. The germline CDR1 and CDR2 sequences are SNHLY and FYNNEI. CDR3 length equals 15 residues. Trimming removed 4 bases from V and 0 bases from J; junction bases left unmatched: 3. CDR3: CASSALAASTDTQYF. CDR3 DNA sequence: TGTGCCAGCAGTGCACTAGCGGCTAGCACAGATACGCAGTATTTT.

The CDR3 DNA follows: TGTGCCAGCTGTTCAGACAGGGGTAAACGTAATGAAAAACTGTTTTTT. Its protein is CASCSDRGKRNEKLFF. The chain joins TRBV6-6 to TRBJ1-4; 8 bases are a match to TRBD1. Germline V gene data show CDR1 as MNHNY and CDR2 as SVGAGI (reference sequence). V lost 8 bases to trimming and J lost 4 bases; unmatched junction nucleotides: 12. The CDR3 length is 16 residues.

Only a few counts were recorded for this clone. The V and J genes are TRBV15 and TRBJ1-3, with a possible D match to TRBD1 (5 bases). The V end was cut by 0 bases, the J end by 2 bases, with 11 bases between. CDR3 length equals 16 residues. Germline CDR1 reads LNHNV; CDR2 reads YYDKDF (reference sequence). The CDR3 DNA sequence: TGTGCCACCAGCAGAGAGGCAGGGCGGCCTGGAAACACCATATATTTT. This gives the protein CATSREAGRPGNTIYF.

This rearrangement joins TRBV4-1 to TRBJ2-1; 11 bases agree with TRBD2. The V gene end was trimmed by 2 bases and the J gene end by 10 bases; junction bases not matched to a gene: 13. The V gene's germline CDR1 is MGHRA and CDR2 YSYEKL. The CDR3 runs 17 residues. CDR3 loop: CASSQSALAGGGREQFF. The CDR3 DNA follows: TGCGCCAGCAGCCAAAGCGCCCTAGCGGGAGGAGGACGGGAGCAGTTCTTC.

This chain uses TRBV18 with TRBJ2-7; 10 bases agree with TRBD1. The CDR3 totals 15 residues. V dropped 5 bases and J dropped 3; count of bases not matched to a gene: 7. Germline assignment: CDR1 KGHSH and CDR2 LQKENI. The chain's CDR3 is CASSGGTGAFYEQYF. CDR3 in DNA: TGTGCCAGCTCAGGAGGGACAGGGGCGTTCTACGAGCAGTACTTC.

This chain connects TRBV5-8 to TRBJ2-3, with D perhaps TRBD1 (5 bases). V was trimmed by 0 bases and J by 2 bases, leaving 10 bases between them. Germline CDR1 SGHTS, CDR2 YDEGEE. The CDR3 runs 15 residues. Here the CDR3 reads CASSLEGRATDTQYF. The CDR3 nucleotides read TGTGCCAGCAGCTTGGAAGGCAGGGCCACAGATACGCAGTATTTT. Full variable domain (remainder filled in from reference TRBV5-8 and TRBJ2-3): EAGVTQSPTHLIKTRGQQATLRCSPISGHTSVYWYQQALGLGLQFLLWYDEGEERNRGNFPPRFSGRQFPNYSSELNVNALELEDSALYLCASSLEGRATDTQYFGPGTRLTVL.

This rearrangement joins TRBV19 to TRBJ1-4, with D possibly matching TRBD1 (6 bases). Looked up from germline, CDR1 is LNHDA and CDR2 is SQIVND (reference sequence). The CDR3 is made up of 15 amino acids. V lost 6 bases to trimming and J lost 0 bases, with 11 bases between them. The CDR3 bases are TGTGCCAGTAGAATTGCAGGGGCAACTAATGAAAAACTGTTTTTT. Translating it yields CASRIAGATNEKLFF. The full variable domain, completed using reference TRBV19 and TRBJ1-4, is DGGITQSPKYLFRKEGQNVTLSCEQNLNHDAMYWYRQDPGQGLRLIYYSQIVNDFQKGDIAEGYSVSREKKESFPLTVTSAQKNPTAFYLCASRIAGATNEKLFFGSGTQLSVL.

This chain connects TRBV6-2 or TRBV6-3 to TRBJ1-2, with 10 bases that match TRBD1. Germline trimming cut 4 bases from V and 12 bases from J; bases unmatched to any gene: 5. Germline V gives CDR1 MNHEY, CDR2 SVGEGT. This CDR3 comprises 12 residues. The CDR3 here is CASSFRDRGHTF. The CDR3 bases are TGTGCCAGCAGTTTCCGGGACAGGGGACACACCTTC.

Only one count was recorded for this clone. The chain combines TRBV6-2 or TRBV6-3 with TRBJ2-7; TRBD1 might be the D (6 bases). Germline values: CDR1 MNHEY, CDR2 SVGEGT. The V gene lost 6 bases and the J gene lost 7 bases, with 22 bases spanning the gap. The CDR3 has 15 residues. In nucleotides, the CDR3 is TGTGCCAGCAGCCCGCGCATCCTAGGGGGTCGGGAGCAGTACTTC. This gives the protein CASSPRILGGREQYF.

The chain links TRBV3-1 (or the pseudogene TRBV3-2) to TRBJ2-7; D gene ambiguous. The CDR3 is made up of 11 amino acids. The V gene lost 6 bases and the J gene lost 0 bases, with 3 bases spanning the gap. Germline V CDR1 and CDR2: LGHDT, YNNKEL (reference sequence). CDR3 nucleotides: TGTGCCAGCAGTCACTCCTACGAGCAGTACTTC. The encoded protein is CASSHSYEQYF.

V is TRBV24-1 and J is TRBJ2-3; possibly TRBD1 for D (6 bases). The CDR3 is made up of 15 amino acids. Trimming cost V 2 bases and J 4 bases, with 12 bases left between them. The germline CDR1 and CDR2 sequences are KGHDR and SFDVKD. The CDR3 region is CATSDSTTGPDTQYF. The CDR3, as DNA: TGTGCCACCAGTGATTCAACTACAGGGCCAGATACGCAGTATTTT.

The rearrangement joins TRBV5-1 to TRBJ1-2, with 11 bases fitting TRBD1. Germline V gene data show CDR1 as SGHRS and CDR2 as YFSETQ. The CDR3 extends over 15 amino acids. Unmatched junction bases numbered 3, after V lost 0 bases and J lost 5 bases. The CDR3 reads CASSLGDRGAYGYTF. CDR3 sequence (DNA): TGCGCCAGCAGCTTGGGGGACAGGGGGGCATATGGCTACACCTTC.

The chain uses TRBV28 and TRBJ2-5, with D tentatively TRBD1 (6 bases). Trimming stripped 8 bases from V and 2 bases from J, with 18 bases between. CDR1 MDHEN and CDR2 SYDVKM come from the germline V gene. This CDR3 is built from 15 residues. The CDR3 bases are TGTGCCAGCGGTACTACAGGGTCACGGCAAGAGACCCAGTACTTC. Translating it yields CASGTTGSRQETQYF.

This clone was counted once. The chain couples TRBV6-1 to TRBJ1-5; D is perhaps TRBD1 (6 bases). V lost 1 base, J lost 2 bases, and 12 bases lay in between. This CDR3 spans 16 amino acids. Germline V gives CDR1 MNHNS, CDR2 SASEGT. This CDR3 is CASSEGVRGRNQPQHF. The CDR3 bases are TGTGCCAGCAGTGAAGGGGTCAGGGGACGCAATCAGCCCCAGCATTTT.

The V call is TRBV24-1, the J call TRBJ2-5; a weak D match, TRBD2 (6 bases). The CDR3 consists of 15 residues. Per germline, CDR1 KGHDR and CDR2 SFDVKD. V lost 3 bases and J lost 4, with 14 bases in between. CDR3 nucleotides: TGTGCCACCAGTGATGCGCGGGACCAAATAGAGACCCAGTACTTC. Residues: CATSDARDQIETQYF.

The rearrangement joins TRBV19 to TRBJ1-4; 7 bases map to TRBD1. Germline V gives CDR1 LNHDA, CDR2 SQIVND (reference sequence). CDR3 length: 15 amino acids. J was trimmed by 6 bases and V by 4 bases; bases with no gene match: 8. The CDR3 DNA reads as TGTGCCAGTAGTAGACAGGGCGTTCTGGATGAAAAACTGTTTTTT. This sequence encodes CASSRQGVLDEKLFF.

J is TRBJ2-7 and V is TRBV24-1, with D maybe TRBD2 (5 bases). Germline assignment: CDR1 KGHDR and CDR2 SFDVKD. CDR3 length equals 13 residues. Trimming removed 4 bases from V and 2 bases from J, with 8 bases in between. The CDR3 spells CATSETGTYEQYF. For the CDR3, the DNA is TGTGCCACCAGTGAAACCGGGACCTACGAGCAGTACTTC.

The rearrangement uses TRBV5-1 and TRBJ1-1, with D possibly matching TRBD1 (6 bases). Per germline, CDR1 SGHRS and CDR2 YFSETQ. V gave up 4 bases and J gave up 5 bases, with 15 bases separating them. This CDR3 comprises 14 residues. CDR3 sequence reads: CASSQGTLITEAFF. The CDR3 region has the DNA TGCGCCAGCAGCCAAGGGACACTTATAACTGAAGCTTTCTTT.

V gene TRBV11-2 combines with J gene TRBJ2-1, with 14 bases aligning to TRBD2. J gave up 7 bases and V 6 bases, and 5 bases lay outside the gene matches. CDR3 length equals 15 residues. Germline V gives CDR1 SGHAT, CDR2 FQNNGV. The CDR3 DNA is TGTGCCAGCAGGGGACTAGCGGGAGTGTCAAATGAGCAGTTCTTC. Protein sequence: CASRGLAGVSNEQFF. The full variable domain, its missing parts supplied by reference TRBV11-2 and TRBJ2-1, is EAGVAQSPRYKIIEKRQSVAFWCNPISGHATLYWYQQILGQGPKLLIQFQNNGVVDDSQLPKDRFSAERLKGVDSTLKIQPAKLEDSAVYLCASRGLAGVSNEQFFGPGTRLTVL.

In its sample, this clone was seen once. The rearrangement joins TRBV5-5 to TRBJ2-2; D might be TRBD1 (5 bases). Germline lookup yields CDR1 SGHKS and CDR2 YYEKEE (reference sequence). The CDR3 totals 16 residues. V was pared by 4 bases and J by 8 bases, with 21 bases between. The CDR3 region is CASSPIHGRWTGELFF. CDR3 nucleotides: TGTGCCAGCAGCCCGATCCACGGACGCTGGACAGGGGAGCTGTTTTTT.

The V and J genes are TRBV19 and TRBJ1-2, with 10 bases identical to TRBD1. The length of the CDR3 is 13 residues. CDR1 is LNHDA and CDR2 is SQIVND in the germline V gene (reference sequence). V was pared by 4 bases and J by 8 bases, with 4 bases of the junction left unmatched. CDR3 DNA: TGTGCCAGTAGTAGGGACAGGGGAGTCGGCTACACCTTC. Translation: CASSRDRGVGYTF.